Following are 31 T cell receptor beta chains from one sample sequenced in a study of PD-1 blockade in classical Hodgkin lymphoma. Measured with immunoSEQ multiplex PCR; TCRdb has only the in-frame clones, and not every one. This table has roughly 29,000 clones, 91% appearing once. Documented time point: newly diagnosed, previously untreated cHL patient sample. Sample: peripheral blood mononuclear cells (PBMCs). The origin of the receptors is a human donor with classical Hodgkin lymphoma.

This chain connects TRBV27 to TRBJ2-2; 8 nucleotides match TRBD1. The CDR3 loop spans 15 amino acids. The V segment lost 6 bases and the J segment 6 bases; nucleotides outside the gene matches: 9. Germline V gene lookup returns CDR1 MNHEY and CDR2 SMNVEV (reference sequence). The CDR3 sequence is CASRKGAGGPGELFF. In DNA, the CDR3 is TGTGCCAGCAGGAAGGGGGCAGGGGGCCCCGGGGAGCTGTTTTTT.

J is TRBJ2-3 and V is TRBV28, with D hard to call. CDR1 and CDR2 from the germline V gene are MDHEN and SYDVKM. V was trimmed by 7 bases and J by 5 bases, leaving 10 bases between them. The CDR3 extends over 12 amino acids. In DNA, the CDR3 is TGTGCCAGCAAGATTGGCGGAGATACGCAGTATTTT. Protein product: CASKIGGDTQYF.

The genes are TRBV27 and TRBJ2-1, with 8 bases matching TRBD1. Germline V gene lookup returns CDR1 MNHEY and CDR2 SMNVEV (reference sequence). Trimming took 3 bases from V and 5 from J; bases not matched to a gene: 3. This CDR3 is built from 14 residues. CDR3 region: CASSFGTGNNEQFF. DNA for the CDR3: TGTGCCAGCAGTTTCGGGACAGGAAACAATGAGCAGTTCTTC.

The rearrangement uses TRBV11-2 and TRBJ2-5; D is possibly TRBD1 (6 bases). The CDR3 is 14 amino acids. The ends were cut back, 1 base at V and 2 bases at J, with 8 bases in the middle. Germline assignment: CDR1 SGHAT and CDR2 FQNNGV. CDR3 protein: CASSLGGGQETQYF. The CDR3 bases are TGTGCCAGCAGCTTAGGAGGGGGTCAAGAGACCCAGTACTTC.

The chain couples TRBV18 to TRBJ2-1; TRBD2 agrees at 7 bases. CDR1 and CDR2 from the germline V gene are KGHSH and LQKENI. This CDR3 has 15 residues. The ends lost 1 base at V and 4 bases at J; junction bases unmatched: 4. CDR3 residues: CASSPLAGEYNEQFF. In DNA, the CDR3 is TGTGCCAGCTCACCACTTGCGGGGGAATACAATGAGCAGTTCTTC.

The CDR3 coding sequence is TGCGCCAGCAGCCAGGAGGGGAGGGCCAGAGATACGCAGTATTTT. It codes for CASSQEGRARDTQYF. The chain couples TRBV5-1 to TRBJ2-3, with TRBD2 matching over 7 bases. This CDR3 comprises 15 residues. Germline CDR1 and CDR2: SGHRS and YFSETQ. V dropped 4 bases and J dropped 5; count of bases not matched to a gene: 10. Full variable domain (remainder filled in from reference TRBV5-1 and TRBJ2-3): KAGVTQTPRYLIKTRGQQVTLSCSPISGHRSVSWYQQTPGQGLQFLFEYFSETQRNKGNFPGRFSGRQFSNSRSEMNVSTLELGDSALYLCASSQEGRARDTQYFGPGTRLTVL.

The chain employs TRBV9 and TRBJ2-6, with TRBD2 as a possible D gene (5 bases). Trimming stripped 4 bases from V and 6 bases from J, with 14 bases between. The CDR3 sequence is 15 residues long. Germline V gives CDR1 SGDLS, CDR2 YYNGEE. CDR3 DNA: TGTGCCAGCAGCCCCTTCCTTCGGGAGGCCAACGTCCTGACTTTC. Its translation: CASSPFLREANVLTF.

This clone showed up just once. The chain is built from TRBV2 and TRBJ1-6; the D is unclear. V lost 3 bases to trimming and J lost 7 bases, with 10 bases between them. Germline V gene lookup returns CDR1 SNHLY and CDR2 FYNNEI. The CDR3 is 14 residues long. CDR3 protein: CASSEGERNSPLHF. The CDR3 DNA is TGTGCCAGCAGTGAGGGTGAGAGGAATTCACCCCTCCACTTT.

The J gene is TRBJ2-7, the V gene TRBV11-2, with D unresolved. Trimming took off 1 base at V and 3 bases at J, with 16 bases between the two ends. This CDR3 has 16 amino acids. CDR1 and CDR2 (germline): SGHAT, FQNNGV. The CDR3 loop reads CASSLVGSFPNYEQYF. The CDR3 DNA reads TGTGCCAGCAGCTTAGTTGGTTCCTTCCCCAACTACGAGCAGTACTTC.

V gene TRBV19 combines with J gene TRBJ2-1; D perhaps matches TRBD2 (5 bases). The V end was cut by 6 bases, the J end by 5 bases, with 17 bases between. Germline loops: CDR1 LNHDA, CDR2 SQIVND (reference sequence). The CDR3 contains 15 residues. The CDR3 loop reads CASSGDGWVNNEQFF. In DNA, the CDR3 is TGTGCCAGTAGCGGGGATGGGTGGGTAAACAATGAGCAGTTCTTC.

The V gene is TRBV19, the J gene TRBJ2-6, with 7 nucleotides matching TRBD1. This CDR3 is 14 amino acids long. After removal of 10 bases from V and 1 base from J, the junction contained 4 bases not matched to a gene. CDR1 LNHDA and CDR2 SQIVND come from the germline V gene (reference sequence). The CDR3 DNA reads as TGTGCCATCTCGGACAGGTCTGGGGCCAACGTCCTGACTTTC. It codes for CAISDRSGANVLTF.

The chain couples TRBV5-1 to TRBJ2-5; D gene ambiguous. CDR1 and CDR2 from the germline V gene are SGHRS and YFSETQ. This CDR3 is 14 amino acids long. Trimming cost V 2 bases and J 1 base, with 9 bases left between them. CDR3: CASSFSVGQETQYF. The CDR3 DNA sequence: TGCGCCAGCAGCTTCTCTGTGGGCCAAGAGACCCAGTACTTC.

This chain uses TRBV7-9 with TRBJ2-7, with unresolved D. Germline V gene data show CDR1 as SEHNR and CDR2 as FQNEAQ (reference sequence). The CDR3 totals 14 residues. Deletions cut 1 base from V and 2 bases from J, with 9 bases between. CDR3 amino acids: CASSLGVSPYEQYF. CDR3 DNA sequence: TGTGCCAGCAGCTTAGGGGTTTCTCCCTACGAGCAGTACTTC.

The chain links TRBV9 to TRBJ2-5, with TRBD1 identical over 9 bases. Germline lookup yields CDR1 SGDLS and CDR2 YYNGEE. The CDR3 spans 14 residues. V lost 4 bases to trimming and J lost 4 bases; unmatched junction nucleotides: 5. The CDR3 DNA sequence: TGTGCCAGCAGCCAACAGGGGGCGTTAGAGACCCAGTACTTC. It yields the protein CASSQQGALETQYF.

This chain uses TRBV12-2 with TRBJ1-2. TRBV12-2 is tagged as a pseudogene. The CDR3 covers 16 residues. Written as DNA, the CDR3 is TGTGCAAGTCGCGAACTCAAGACTCGAAAGACCTATGGCTACACCTTC. Translating it yields CASRELKTRKTYGYTF.

The chain uses TRBV30 and TRBJ1-2; no reliable D call. Germline V lookup: CDR1 GTSNPN, CDR2 SVGIG (reference sequence). The CDR3 extends over 13 amino acids. V shed 2 bases and J shed 8 bases, with 15 bases lying between them. The CDR3 is CAWSRGGSHGYTF. In DNA, the CDR3 is TGTGCCTGGAGTCGTGGCGGTTCGCACGGCTACACCTTC.

The rearrangement uses TRBV5-1 and TRBJ2-7, with D perhaps assigned TRBD1 or TRBD2 (5 bases each). The CDR3 has 16 residues. Germline lookup yields CDR1 SGHRS and CDR2 YFSETQ. V was pared by 0 bases and J by 2 bases, with 15 bases between. CDR3 in DNA: TGCGCCAGCAGCTTGGCCCGGGACCCGGGCGCCTACGAGCAGTACTTC. Protein product: CASSLARDPGAYEQYF.

This rearrangement joins TRBV2 to TRBJ2-3, with 7 nucleotides matching TRBD2. CDR1 SNHLY and CDR2 FYNNEI come from the germline V gene. V lost 5 bases and J lost 5; bases outside the gene matches: 10. The CDR3 covers 15 residues. CDR3 protein: CASSTRVVAGDTQYF. The CDR3 nucleotides read TGTGCCAGCAGTACCCGGGTGGTAGCGGGAGATACGCAGTATTTT.

The chain links TRBV18 to TRBJ2-2, with no clear D. The CDR3 is made up of 15 amino acids. Trimming removed 2 bases from V and 3 bases from J, with 10 bases in between. The germline CDR1 and CDR2 sequences are KGHSH and LQKENI. Here the CDR3 reads CASSPFGVDTGELFF. As DNA, the CDR3 is TGTGCCAGCTCACCATTCGGAGTAGACACCGGGGAGCTGTTTTTT.

V gene TRBV7-2 combines with J gene TRBJ1-6; D unresolved. The CDR3 runs 14 residues. The ends were cut back, 6 bases at V and 10 bases at J, with 16 bases in the middle. Per the germline V gene, CDR1 is SGHTA and CDR2 is FQGNSA. CDR3 DNA: TGTGCCAGCAGTACGACTGCGGGGATATCACCCCTCCACTTT. It encodes CASSTTAGISPLHF. The full variable domain, in which reference TRBV7-2 and TRBJ1-6 provide the parts outside the CDR3, is GAGVSQSPSNKVTEKGKDVELRCDPISGHTALYWYRQSLGQGLEFLIYFQGNSAPDKSGLPSDRFSAERTGGSVSTLTIQRTQQEDSAVYLCASSTTAGISPLHFGNGTRLTVT.

The rearrangement joins TRBV5-1 to TRBJ2-7; 11 bases are a match to TRBD2. V trimming: 2 bases; J trimming: 6 bases; junction bases outside the gene matches: 7. Germline V gives CDR1 SGHRS, CDR2 YFSETQ. This CDR3 has 15 amino acids. CDR3 sequence: CASSFSGRAPFEQYF. As DNA, the CDR3 is TGCGCCAGCAGCTTTAGCGGGAGGGCCCCGTTCGAGCAGTACTTC.

The chain joins TRBV11-2 to TRBJ2-1, with D uncertain. Per germline, CDR1 SGHAT and CDR2 FQNNGV. V lost 4 bases, J lost 0 bases, and 4 bases lay in between. CDR3 length: 13 residues. CDR3 sequence (DNA): TGTGCCAGCAGCTCAATCTCCTACAATGAGCAGTTCTTC. Its protein product is CASSSISYNEQFF.

The chain recombines TRBV7-6 with TRBJ1-2; D possibly corresponds to TRBD1 (5 bases). This CDR3 comprises 12 residues. CDR1 SGHVS and CDR2 FNYEAQ come from the germline V gene. Trimming pared 2 bases from V and 8 bases from J, leaving 9 bases between. CDR3 region: CASSLQGGGYTF. As DNA, the CDR3 is TGTGCCAGCAGCTTACAGGGTGGCGGCTACACCTTC.

The rearrangement uses TRBV5-4 and TRBJ2-4; D unresolved. Trimming took off 0 bases at V and 7 bases at J, with 17 bases between the two ends. Germline-derived CDR1 and CDR2 are SGHNT and YYREEE (reference sequence). This CDR3 contains 16 residues. CDR3 protein: CASSLGLQAPRNIQYF. As DNA, the CDR3 is TGTGCCAGCAGCTTGGGTCTCCAGGCCCCGAGGAACATTCAGTACTTC.

The rearrangement links TRBV15 to TRBJ2-7; D unclear. V lost 0 bases and J 3 bases, leaving 6 bases between the germline ends. The germline gives CDR1 LNHNV, CDR2 YYDKDF (reference sequence). This CDR3 region has 13 residues. The chain's CDR3 is CATSRDPRYEQYF. CDR3 nucleotides: TGTGCCACCAGCAGAGATCCACGCTACGAGCAGTACTTC.

CDR3 loop: CASSLQPVAGVYEQYF. As DNA, the CDR3 is TGTGCCAGCAGCCTCCAGCCCGTTGCGGGAGTCTACGAGCAGTACTTC. The gene calls are TRBV11-1 and TRBJ2-7; 7 positions agree with TRBD2. The CDR3 covers 16 residues. With V trimmed by 5 bases and J by 3 bases, 13 bases remained unmatched. The germline gives CDR1 SGHAT, CDR2 FQDESV (reference sequence).

This chain connects TRBV27 to TRBJ2-7; TRBD1 agrees at 11 bases. With 6 bases clipped from V and 4 bases from J, the junction kept 5 bases outside the gene matches. This CDR3 comprises 14 residues. Germline CDR1 reads MNHEY; CDR2 reads SMNVEV (reference sequence). The CDR3 here is CASRWDRGTYEQYF. The CDR3 coding sequence is TGTGCCAGCAGGTGGGACAGGGGGACTTACGAGCAGTACTTC.

This chain uses TRBV6-6 with TRBJ2-7, with D unresolved. The CDR3 is 13 residues long. The V end lost 6 bases, the J end lost 2 bases, and 11 bases lay between the germline ends. CDR1 and CDR2 (germline): MNHNY, SVGAGI (reference sequence). The CDR3 spells CASRERTTYEQYF. The CDR3, as DNA: TGTGCCAGCAGAGAGAGAACTACCTACGAGCAGTACTTC.

This chain joins TRBV11-2 and TRBJ1-4, with D maybe TRBD1 (5 bases). Germline V gene sequence: CDR1 SGHAT, CDR2 FQNNGV. CDR3 length: 15 residues. V lost 5 bases, J lost 6 bases, and 16 bases lay in between. DNA of the CDR3: TGTGCCAGCAGCAACAAGGGGCTGAGGGATGAAAAACTGTTTTTT. Its protein product is CASSNKGLRDEKLFF.

The CDR3 region has the DNA TGTGCCAGCAGCTTAGCCCCCAGCGGGGTCTCCTACGAGCAGTACTTC. Encoded protein: CASSLAPSGVSYEQYF. The gene calls are TRBV7-2 and TRBJ2-7, with 7 bases that match TRBD2. Germline V gene lookup returns CDR1 SGHTA and CDR2 FQGNSA. CDR3 length: 16 amino acids. The junction had 5 bases not matched to a gene; V was cut back by 0 bases and J by 0 bases.

The chain combines TRBV7-9 with TRBJ1-1; D not resolved. The V end was cut by 2 bases, the J end by 6 bases, with 7 bases between. From germline, CDR1 is SEHNR and CDR2 FQNEAQ (reference sequence). CDR3 length: 12 amino acids. The chain's CDR3 is CASSLQVSEAFF. CDR3 in DNA: TGTGCCAGCAGCTTACAGGTCTCTGAAGCTTTCTTT.